This entry lists 5 T cell receptor beta chains sequenced from one sample in a study of cytomegalovirus exposure and HLA in healthy donors. With 60 Vbeta and 13 Jbeta primers, the PCR was carried out. Profiled with immunoSEQ multiplex PCR; TCRdb holds only in-frame clones, not every one. Of fewer than 250,000 clones listed, over 80% are singletons. The sequencing input was PBMCs. The receptors were sampled from a woman aged 45-65 years in good health and CMV-seropositive.

The genes are TRBV5-1 and TRBJ1-2, with 7 bases identical to TRBD1. The CDR3 consists of 13 residues. V shed 4 bases and J 4 bases; nucleotides not matched to a gene: 4. Germline V gene data show CDR1 as SGHRS and CDR2 as YFSETQ. As DNA, the CDR3 is TGCGCCAGCAGCATAGGGGGCGCCTATGGCTACACCTTC. It codes for CASSIGGAYGYTF.

This sequence joins TRBV7-3 and TRBJ2-7; tentatively, D is TRBD1 (5 bases). Germline lookup yields CDR1 SGHTA and CDR2 FQGTGA. The ends were cut back, 5 bases at V and 3 bases at J, with 11 bases in the middle. The CDR3 runs 13 residues. The CDR3 protein is CASSPNQGYEQYF. In DNA form, the CDR3 reads TGTGCCAGCAGCCCTAATCAGGGCTACGAGCAGTACTTC. Filled out from reference TRBV7-3 and TRBJ2-7, the complete variable domain reads GAGVSQTPSNKVTEKGKYVELRCDPISGHTALYWYRQSLGQGPEFLIYFQGTGAADDSGLPNDRFFAVRPEGSVSTLKIQRTERGDSAVYLCASSPNQGYEQYFGPGTRLTVT.

V usage is TRBV5-5 and J usage is TRBJ1-4; D is perhaps TRBD1 (5 bases). The V end lost 3 bases, the J end lost 7 bases, and 16 bases lay between the germline ends. From germline, CDR1 is SGHKS and CDR2 YYEKEE (reference sequence). The CDR3 runs to 15 residues. The CDR3, as DNA: TGTGCCAGCAGCTCCGGGCTCCTGGGGGGTGAAAAACTGTTTTTT. Residues: CASSSGLLGGEKLFF.

The V and J genes are TRBV7-3 and TRBJ2-2; D is possibly TRBD1 (6 bases). V lost 5 bases to trimming and J lost 2 bases, with 15 bases between them. The CDR3 totals 16 residues. The V gene's germline CDR1 is SGHTA and CDR2 FQGTGA. The CDR3 region has the DNA TGTGCCAGCAGCCCCAATCCGGGACACAACACCGGGGAGCTGTTTTTT. It codes for CASSPNPGHNTGELFF.

This sequence joins TRBV4-2 and TRBJ2-1, with 10 bases identical to TRBD1. The V gene end was trimmed by 4 bases and the J gene end by 6 bases; junction bases not matched to a gene: 6. The CDR3 consists of 15 residues. The germline V gene has CDR1 LGHNA and CDR2 YNFKEQ. CDR3 bases: TGTGCCAGCAGCCGAGGACAGGGGGGAGTCAATGAGCAGTTCTTC. Its translation: CASSRGQGGVNEQFF.